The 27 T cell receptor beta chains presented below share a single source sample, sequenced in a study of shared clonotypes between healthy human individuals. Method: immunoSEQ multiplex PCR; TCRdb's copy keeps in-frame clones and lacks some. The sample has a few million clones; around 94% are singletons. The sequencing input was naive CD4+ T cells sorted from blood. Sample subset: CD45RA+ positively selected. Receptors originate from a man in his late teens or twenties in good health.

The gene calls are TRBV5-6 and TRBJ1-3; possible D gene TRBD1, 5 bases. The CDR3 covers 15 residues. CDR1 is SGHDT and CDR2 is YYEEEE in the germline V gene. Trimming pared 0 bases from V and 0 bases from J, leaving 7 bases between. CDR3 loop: CASSLDRRSGNTIYF. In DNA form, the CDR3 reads TGTGCCAGCAGCTTGGACAGGCGCTCTGGAAACACCATATATTTT.

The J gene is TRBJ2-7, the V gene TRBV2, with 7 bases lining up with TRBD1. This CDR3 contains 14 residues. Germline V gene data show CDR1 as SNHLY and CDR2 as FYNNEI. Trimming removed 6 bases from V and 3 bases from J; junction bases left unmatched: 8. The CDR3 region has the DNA TGTGCCAGCAGCCTTGGGGACAGAGTCTACGAGCAGTACTTC. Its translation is CASSLGDRVYEQYF.

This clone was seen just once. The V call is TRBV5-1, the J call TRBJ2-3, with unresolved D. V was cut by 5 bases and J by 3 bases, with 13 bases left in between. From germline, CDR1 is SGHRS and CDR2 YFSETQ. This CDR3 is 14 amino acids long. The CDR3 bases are TGCGCCAGCAGGTCGGTAGGGCAAACAGATACGCAGTATTTT. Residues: CASRSVGQTDTQYF.

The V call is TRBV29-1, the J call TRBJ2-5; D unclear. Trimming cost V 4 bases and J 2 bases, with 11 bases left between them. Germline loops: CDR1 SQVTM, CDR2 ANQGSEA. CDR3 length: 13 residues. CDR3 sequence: CSVVKGWQETQYF. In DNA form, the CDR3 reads TGCAGCGTTGTTAAAGGGTGGCAAGAGACCCAGTACTTC.

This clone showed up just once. In nucleotides, the CDR3 is TGCGCCAGCAGCTTGGACGGGGTGGACCAAGAGACCCAGTACTTC. Protein product: CASSLDGVDQETQYF. This chain links TRBV5-1 with TRBJ2-5; a weak D match, TRBD2 (5 bases). The CDR3 length is 15 residues. Germline CDR1 SGHRS, CDR2 YFSETQ. V was clipped by 0 bases and J by 0 bases, with 9 bases between them.

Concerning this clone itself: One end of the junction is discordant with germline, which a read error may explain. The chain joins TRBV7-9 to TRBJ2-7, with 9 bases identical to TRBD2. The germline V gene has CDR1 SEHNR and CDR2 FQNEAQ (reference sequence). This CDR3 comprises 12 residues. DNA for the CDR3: TGTGCCAGCAGTGGGACTAGCCACGAGCAGTGCTTC. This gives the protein CASSGTSHEQCF.

The CDR3 reads CASSPRQAYTDTQYF. The DNA for the CDR3 is TGTGCCAGCTCACCAAGGCAGGCGTACACAGATACGCAGTATTTT. The chain couples TRBV18 to TRBJ2-3; D is unresolved. Trimming shortened V by 2 bases and J by 2 bases, and 11 bases separated the two germline ends. Germline V lookup: CDR1 KGHSH, CDR2 LQKENI. The CDR3 runs to 15 residues.

The CDR3 DNA reads TGCGCCAGCAGCTTGTCGGGGACTCCCTACGAGCAGTACTTC. This encodes CASSLSGTPYEQYF. J is TRBJ2-7 and V is TRBV5-1; tentative D call: TRBD2 (6 bases). Germline V gene data show CDR1 as SGHRS and CDR2 as YFSETQ. The CDR3 contains 14 residues. Trimming shortened V by 1 base and J by 2 bases, and 10 bases separated the two germline ends.

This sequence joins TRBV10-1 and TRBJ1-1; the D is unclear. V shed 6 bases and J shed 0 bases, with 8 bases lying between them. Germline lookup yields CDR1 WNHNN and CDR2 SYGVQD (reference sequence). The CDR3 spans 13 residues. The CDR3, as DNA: TGCGCCAGCAGGCTGAGTATGAACACTGAAGCTTTCTTT. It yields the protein CASRLSMNTEAFF.

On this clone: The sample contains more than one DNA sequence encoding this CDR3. CDR3 protein: CATSRDPPYEQYF. The CDR3 coding sequence is TGTGCCACCAGCAGAGATCCGCCTTACGAGCAGTACTTC. This sequence joins TRBV15 and TRBJ2-7; no clear D gene. V was pared by 0 bases and J by 4 bases, with 7 bases between. The CDR3 has 13 amino acids. The V gene's germline CDR1 is LNHNV and CDR2 YYDKDF (reference sequence).

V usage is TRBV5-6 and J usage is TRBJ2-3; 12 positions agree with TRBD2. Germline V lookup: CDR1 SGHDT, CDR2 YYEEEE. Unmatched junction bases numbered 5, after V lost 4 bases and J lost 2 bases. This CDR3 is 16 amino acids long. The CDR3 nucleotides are TGTGCCAGCAGCACGGGACTAGCGGGCGACACAGATACGCAGTATTTT. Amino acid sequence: CASSTGLAGDTDTQYF.

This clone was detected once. The CDR3 DNA follows: TGTGCCAGCAGCGTAGCCGGTGCGGGCAGCCACTATAATTCACCCCTCCACTTT. Encoded protein: CASSVAGAGSHYNSPLHF. The V call is TRBV9, the J call TRBJ1-6, with no clear D. Germline V lookup: CDR1 SGDLS, CDR2 YYNGEE. CDR3 length equals 18 residues. V dropped 0 bases and J dropped 3 bases, with 16 bases sitting between them.

This CDR3 is CASSQDPLVTGELFF. The CDR3, as DNA: TGCGCCAGCAGCCAAGATCCGCTAGTCACCGGGGAGCTGTTTTTT. The chain couples TRBV4-1 to TRBJ2-2, with D hard to call. V lost 0 bases to trimming and J lost 4 bases, with 9 bases between them. Germline CDR1 is MGHRA and CDR2 is YSYEKL. The CDR3 spans 15 residues.

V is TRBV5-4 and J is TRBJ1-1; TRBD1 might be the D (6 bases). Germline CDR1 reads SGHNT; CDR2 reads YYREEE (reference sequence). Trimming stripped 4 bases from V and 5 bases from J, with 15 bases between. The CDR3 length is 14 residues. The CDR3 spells CASSQGGGGTEAFF. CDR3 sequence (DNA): TGTGCCAGCAGCCAGGGCGGGGGCGGGACTGAAGCTTTCTTT.

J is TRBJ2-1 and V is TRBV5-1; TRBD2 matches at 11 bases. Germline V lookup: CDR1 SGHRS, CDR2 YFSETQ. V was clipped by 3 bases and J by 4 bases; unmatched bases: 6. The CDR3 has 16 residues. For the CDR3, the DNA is TGCGCCAGCAGCTCTAATAGCGGGGGGGCGTACAATGAGCAGTTCTTC. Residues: CASSSNSGGAYNEQFF.

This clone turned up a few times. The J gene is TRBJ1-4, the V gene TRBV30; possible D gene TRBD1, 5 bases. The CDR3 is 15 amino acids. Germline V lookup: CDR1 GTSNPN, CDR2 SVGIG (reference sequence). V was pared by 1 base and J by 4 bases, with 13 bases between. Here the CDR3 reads CAWSATGPVNEKLFF. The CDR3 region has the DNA TGTGCCTGGAGTGCAACGGGACCAGTTAATGAAAAACTGTTTTTT.

CDR3 region: CASSEGRAQPQHF. The CDR3, as DNA: TGTGCCAGCAGTGAAGGCAGGGCCCAGCCCCAGCATTTT. V usage is TRBV6-5 and J usage is TRBJ1-5, with D possibly TRBD1 on 5 matching bases. Trimming pared 5 bases from V and 7 bases from J, leaving 12 bases between. CDR3 size: 13 residues. CDR1 and CDR2 from the germline V gene are MNHEY and SVGAGI.

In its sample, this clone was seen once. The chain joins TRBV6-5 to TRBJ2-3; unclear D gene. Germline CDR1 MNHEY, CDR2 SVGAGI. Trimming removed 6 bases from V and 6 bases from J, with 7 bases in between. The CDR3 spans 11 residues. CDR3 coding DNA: TGTGCCAGCAGGGAGTACGATACGCAGTATTTT. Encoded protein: CASREYDTQYF.

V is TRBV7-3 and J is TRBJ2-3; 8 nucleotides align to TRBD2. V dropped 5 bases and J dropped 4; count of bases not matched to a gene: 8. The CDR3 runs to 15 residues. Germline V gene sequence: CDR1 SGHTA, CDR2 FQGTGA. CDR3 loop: CASSIYGGAADTQYF. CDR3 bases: TGTGCCAGCAGCATCTACGGGGGGGCCGCAGATACGCAGTATTTT.

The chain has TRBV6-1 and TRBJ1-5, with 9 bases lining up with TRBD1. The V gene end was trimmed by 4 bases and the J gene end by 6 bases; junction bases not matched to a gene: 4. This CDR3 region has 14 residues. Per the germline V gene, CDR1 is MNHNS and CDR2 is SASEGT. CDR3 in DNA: TGTGCCAGCAGTGGGGAGGGACAGGGTCAGCCCCAGCATTTT. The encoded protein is CASSGEGQGQPQHF.

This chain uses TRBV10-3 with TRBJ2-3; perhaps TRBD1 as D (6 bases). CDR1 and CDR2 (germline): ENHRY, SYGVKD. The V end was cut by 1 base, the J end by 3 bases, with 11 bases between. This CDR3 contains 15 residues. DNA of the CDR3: TGTGCCATCAGTGAGTTTAACAGGGATACAGATACGCAGTATTTT. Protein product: CAISEFNRDTDTQYF.

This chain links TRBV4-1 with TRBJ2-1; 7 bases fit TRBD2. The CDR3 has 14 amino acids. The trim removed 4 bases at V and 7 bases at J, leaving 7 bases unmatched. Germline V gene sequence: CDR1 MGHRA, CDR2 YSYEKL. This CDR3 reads CASSLIPGGNEQFF. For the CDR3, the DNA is TGCGCCAGCAGCCTCATCCCCGGGGGGAATGAGCAGTTCTTC.

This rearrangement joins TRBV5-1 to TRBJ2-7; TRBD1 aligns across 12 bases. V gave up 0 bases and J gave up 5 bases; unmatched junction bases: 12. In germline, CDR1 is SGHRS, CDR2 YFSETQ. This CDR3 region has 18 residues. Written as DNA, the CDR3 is TGCGCCAGCAGCTTGGTCCCCCCCGGCGGGACAGGGGGCAACGAGCAGTACTTC. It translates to CASSLVPPGGTGGNEQYF.

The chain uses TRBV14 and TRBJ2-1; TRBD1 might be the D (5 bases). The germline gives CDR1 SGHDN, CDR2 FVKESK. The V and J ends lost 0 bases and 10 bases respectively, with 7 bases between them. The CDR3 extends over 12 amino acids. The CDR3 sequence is CASSQDRGEQFF. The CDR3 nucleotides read TGTGCCAGCAGCCAAGATAGGGGAGAGCAGTTCTTC.

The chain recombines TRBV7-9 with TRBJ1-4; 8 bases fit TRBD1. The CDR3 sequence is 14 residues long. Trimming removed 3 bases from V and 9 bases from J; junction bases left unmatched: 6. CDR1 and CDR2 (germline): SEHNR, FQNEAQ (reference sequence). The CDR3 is CASSLGQGAQKLFF. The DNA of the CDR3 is TGTGCCAGCAGCTTGGGTCAGGGGGCGCAAAAACTGTTTTTT.

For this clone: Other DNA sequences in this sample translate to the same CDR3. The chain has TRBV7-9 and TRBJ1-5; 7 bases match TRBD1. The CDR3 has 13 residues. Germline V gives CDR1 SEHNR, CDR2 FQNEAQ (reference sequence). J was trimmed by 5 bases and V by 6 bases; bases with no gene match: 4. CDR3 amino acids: CASSGTGDQPQHF. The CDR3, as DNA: TGTGCCAGCAGTGGCACAGGGGATCAGCCCCAGCATTTT.

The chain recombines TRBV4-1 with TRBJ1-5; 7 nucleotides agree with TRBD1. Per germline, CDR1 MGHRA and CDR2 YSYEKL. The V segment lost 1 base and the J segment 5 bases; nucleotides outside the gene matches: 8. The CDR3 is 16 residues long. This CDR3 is CASSQGLGGGDQPQHF. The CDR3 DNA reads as TGCGCCAGCAGCCAAGGTCTAGGAGGGGGCGATCAGCCCCAGCATTTT.